These 16 T cell receptor beta chains originate from one sample sequenced in a study of CD8 T cells in ankylosing spondylitis. Study-wide findings and caveats: It appeared that ankylosing spondylitis blood was characterized by a TCR beta motif of under ten highly homologous variants.

Their antigens remain unidentified. TCRdb re-derived calls from the 5' RACE reads in MiXCR, one entry per CDR3 protein. This sample has some 700,000 distinct CDR3 sequences, with 19% found just once. Specimen: blood, either unsorted or a sorted T cell fraction (not recorded which). The receptors here all came from a male donor with ankylosing spondylitis.

In its sample, this clonotype was seen a few times. The rearrangement uses TRBV28 and TRBJ2-7; D may be TRBD2 (6 bases). The CDR3 runs to 14 residues. Germline lookup yields CDR1 MDHEN and CDR2 SYDVKM. The V gene lost 9 bases and the J gene lost 2 bases, with 17 bases spanning the gap. The CDR3: CARRAVAVTYEQYF. Written as DNA, the CDR3 is TGTGCCAGAAGGGCGGTAGCGGTTACCTACGAGCAGTACTTC.

The genes are TRBV7-8 and TRBJ2-1, with a tentative D call TRBD1 (6 bases). V shed 5 bases and J shed 0 bases, with 20 bases lying between them. The CDR3 length is 18 residues. Germline V gene data show CDR1 as SGHVS and CDR2 as FQNEAQ. This CDR3 is CASSLRMTGSSSYNEQFF. As DNA, the CDR3 is TGTGCCAGCAGCCTACGAATGACAGGTTCGAGCTCCTACAATGAGCAGTTCTTC. The entire variable domain, with the rest obtained from reference TRBV7-8 and TRBJ2-1, is as follows: GAGVSQSPRYKVAKRGQDVALRCDPISGHVSLFWYQQALGQGPEFLTYFQNEAQLDKSGLPSDRFFAERPEGSVSTLKIQRTQQEDSAVYLCASSLRMTGSSSYNEQFFGPGTRLTVL.

This chain joins TRBV5-1 and TRBJ2-1; 9 nucleotides match TRBD2. The CDR3 is 15 amino acids. Germline V gene data show CDR1 as SGHRS and CDR2 as YFSETQ. Trimming took 6 bases from V and 7 from J; bases not matched to a gene: 11. The CDR3 sequence: CASIAGVRNGNEQFF. The CDR3 region has the DNA TGCGCCAGCATAGCGGGAGTAAGAAACGGGAATGAGCAGTTCTTC. The variable domain in full, with the rest retrieved from reference TRBV5-1 and TRBJ2-1, is KAGVTQTPRYLIKTRGQQVTLSCSPISGHRSVSWYQQTPGQGLQFLFEYFSETQRNKGNFPGRFSGRQFSNSRSEMNVSTLELGDSALYLCASIAGVRNGNEQFFGPGTRLTVL.

This clonotype was recorded a few times. This chain uses TRBV7-2 with TRBJ2-5, with a tentative D call TRBD2 (7 bases). CDR1 SGHTA and CDR2 FQGNSA come from the germline V gene. V was pared by 4 bases and J by 5 bases, with 14 bases between. The CDR3 length is 14 residues. CDR3 sequence (DNA): TGTGCCAGCAGCTGGGGAGGGGGAATGGAGACCCAGTACTTC. Translated: CASSWGGGMETQYF.

This clonotype showed up many times. V and J are TRBV6-5 and TRBJ2-7; 11 bases map to TRBD1. CDR3 size: 15 residues. V lost 2 bases and J lost 1; bases outside the gene matches: 1. CDR1 is MNHEY, CDR2 SVGAGI, per germline. CDR3 sequence: CASSYGTGGSYEQYF. The CDR3 DNA reads as TGTGCCAGCAGTTACGGGACAGGGGGATCCTACGAGCAGTACTTC.

The rearrangement joins TRBV7-2 to TRBJ2-7; 7 bases map to TRBD2. This CDR3 spans 14 amino acids. Trimming at V came to 2 bases and at J to 2 bases, leaving 3 bases not matched to a gene. Germline CDR1 and CDR2: SGHTA and FQGNSA. The CDR3 loop is CASSLTAGAYEQYF. CDR3 in DNA: TGTGCCAGCAGCTTAACGGCGGGGGCCTACGAGCAGTACTTC.

This clonotype was observed a few times. V is TRBV5-8 and J is TRBJ2-7; 9 nucleotides line up with TRBD2. Germline-derived CDR1 and CDR2 are SGHTS and YDEGEE. Trimming cost V 2 bases and J 4 bases; bases outside gene matches: 4. The CDR3 extends over 14 amino acids. This chain's CDR3 is CASSFGTSIYEQYF. The CDR3 region has the DNA TGTGCCAGCAGCTTTGGGACTAGCATTTACGAGCAGTACTTC.

This clonotype was observed a few times. The junction departs from germline at one end; a sequencing error may be responsible. CDR3 protein: CASSPSGLAGSFEQYF. CDR3 coding DNA: TGTGCCAGCAGTCCCTCGGGACTAGCGGGCTCCTTCGAGCAGTACTTC. The rearrangement uses TRBV28 and TRBJ2-7, with TRBD2 identical over 12 bases. From germline, CDR1 is MDHEN and CDR2 SYDVKM. The CDR3 has 16 amino acids.

The rearrangement links TRBV20-1 to TRBJ2-1, with 7 bases identical to TRBD2. V dropped 4 bases and J dropped 7; count of bases not matched to a gene: 4. Per the germline V gene, CDR1 is DFQATT and CDR2 is SNEGSKA (reference sequence). The CDR3 runs 12 residues. The CDR3 nucleotides are TGCAGTGCTATGCGAGCGGGAAATGAGCAGTTCTTC. It encodes CSAMRAGNEQFF.

The table lists this clonotype with a few counts. The V call is TRBV4-2, the J call TRBJ2-5, with D maybe TRBD2 (6 bases). The CDR3 runs 16 residues. The V end was cut by 2 bases, the J end by 3 bases, with 16 bases between. The V gene's germline CDR1 is LGHNA and CDR2 YNFKEQ. CDR3 nucleotide sequence: TGTGCCAGCAGCCAACAGACGGCTAGCGCGAAAGAGACCCAGTACTTC. It codes for CASSQQTASAKETQYF.

This chain joins TRBV6-2 or TRBV6-3 and TRBJ2-7; D gene ambiguous. The CDR3 consists of 12 residues. The V and J ends lost 10 bases and 6 bases respectively, with 16 bases between them. From germline, CDR1 is MNHEY and CDR2 SVGEGT. The CDR3 protein is CATRAVIPEQYF. CDR3 bases: TGTGCCACCCGCGCGGTCATCCCCGAGCAGTACTTC.

The gene calls are TRBV20-1 and TRBJ2-1; 9 nucleotides match TRBD2. This CDR3 is 13 amino acids long. V dropped 3 bases and J dropped 8; count of bases not matched to a gene: 5. From germline, CDR1 is DFQATT and CDR2 SNEGSKA (reference sequence). Here the CDR3 DNA reads TGCAGTGCTAGTAGGGCGGGAGGGTATGAGCAGTTCTTC. It translates to CSASRAGGYEQFF.

There are many counts of this clonotype. The chain recombines TRBV12-3 or TRBV12-4 with TRBJ1-5; TRBD1 might be the D (5 bases). The CDR3 runs 16 residues. V was shortened by 6 bases and J by 1 base, with 16 bases between the two germline ends. The CDR3 nucleotides are TGTGCCAGCAGCCAAGGGGCTGGGGTAAGCAATCAGCCCCAGCATTTT. This gives the protein CASSQGAGVSNQPQHF.

This chain uses TRBV18 with TRBJ2-1; D gene ambiguous. CDR1 KGHSH and CDR2 LQKENI come from the germline V gene. V gave up 3 bases and J gave up 0 bases, with 18 bases separating them. This CDR3 is built from 18 residues. The CDR3 here is CASSPLSSVISSYNEQFF. The CDR3 DNA is TGTGCCAGCTCACCCCTTTCGTCAGTCATCAGCTCCTACAATGAGCAGTTCTTC.

The table lists this clonotype with a few counts. The germline gene is not matched at one end of the junction; a read error may be the cause. The V call is TRBV11-2, the J call TRBJ2-7; D gene ambiguous. The germline gives CDR1 SGHAT, CDR2 FQNNGV. The CDR3 is 13 amino acids. The CDR3 region is CASRLGSSYEQYF. The CDR3 bases are TGTGCCAGCAGATTAGGGTCCTCCTACGAGCAGTACTTC.

Concerning this clonotype itself: One end of the junction fails to match germline, which may point to a read error. The chain combines TRBV4-3 with TRBJ2-3; a weak D match, TRBD2 (5 bases). CDR3 size: 13 residues. The V gene's germline CDR1 is LGHNA and CDR2 YSLEER. The CDR3 reads CASSQSSIDTQYF. DNA of the CDR3: TGCGCCAGCAGCCAATCTAGCATAGATACGCAGTATTTT.